This T cell receptor beta chain was identified in a study of control samples from healthy donors and cancer patients. Measured with immunoSEQ multiplex PCR; TCRdb has only the in-frame clones, and not every one. This sample has 100,000 to 150,000 clones, with more than 85% found just once. Looked up from germline, CDR1 is LGHNA and CDR2 is YSLEER. This CDR3 region has 19 residues. The V gene end was trimmed by 0 bases and the J gene end by 0 bases; junction bases not matched to a gene: 7. What was sequenced was PBMCs. This TCR came from a middle-aged man with head and neck cancer. This chain uses TRBV4-3 with TRBJ2-4; 11 bases match TRBD2. The CDR3 DNA reads TGCGCCAGCAGCCAAGATCTAGCGGGGGGCTCCCTAGCCAAAAACATTCAGTACTTC. This codes for CASSQDLAGGSLAKNIQYF.